Sequencing of this T cell receptor beta chain was carried out in a study of prognosis after radiotherapy for stage I lung cancer (dated by TCRdb to about 2021). Turning to the overall study: Approximately 19 stage I NSCLC patients were enrolled in Nanjing, China, between early 2018 and early 2019. On tumor histology, 11 to 13 patients had adenocarcinoma and several had squamous cell carcinoma. Ages in the cohort of 10 to 15 men and more than five women ranged from roughly 50 to 90 years, with a median of 74. Distant metastases were developed by four of the 19 patients after SBRT, at a median of around seven months, whereas no significant progression was observed in the other 15 patients. All patients were considered medically inoperable, owing to comorbidities in 11 to 12 and refusal of surgery in about seven. No patient received concurrent therapy alongside SBRT. A total of around 40 blood samples from around 19 patients were sequenced, with one sample obtained before and one obtained after SBRT for each patient. Using image-guided IMRT or VMAT, SBRT was delivered in 3 to 5 fractions at a biologically effective dose of at least 100 Gy. This study profiled peripheral blood TCR beta repertoires from stage I NSCLC patients before and after stereotactic body radiotherapy and linked the repertoires to distant failure. Newly diagnosed primary stage I lung tumors were found in around 14 patients, while oligometastatic NSCLC after surgical resection of the primary tumor was found in a few.

All patients had node-negative disease on CT and PET/CT, and none had a history of other malignancies or had previously received chemotherapy or radiotherapy. Roughly 6 milliliters of peripheral venous blood were drawn into EDTA tubes at each of two time points. Ficoll-Paque Plus density-gradient centrifugation was used to isolate PBMCs. Samples were stored at -80°C immediately after collection until analysis. Paper-wide results and their limitations: The small cohort and short follow-up limited the study, so independent validation of the findings is needed. TRBV and TRBJ usage frequencies reportedly varied with metastasis status, involving two V genes at baseline and 9 or 10 V and two J genes after SBRT. Post-SBRT Shannon entropy and its change from baseline were lower in patients who developed distant metastases; baseline Shannon entropy was not associated with metastases. Whether the expanded TCR clones were tumor-specific was not determined. Unique TCR clone counts fell after SBRT (median about 9,600 before versus several thousand after; Wilcoxon paired P=0.011). None of the reported P values were adjusted for multiple comparisons.

The CDR3 sequence holds 15 residues, the cysteine and phenylalanine included. The entry retains the CDR3 DNA only, 45 bases that are in frame from base 1. V and J are truncated by 5 bases and 4 bases respectively, leaving an intervening sequence of 16 bases. CDR1 and CDR2 are drawn from the germline V gene: MGHDK, SYGVNS. About this clonotype: Its antigen target is currently unknown. Per-base qualities were not stored, and no clone one base away is much larger.

Two rounds of multiplex PCR were used to amplify the TCR beta CDR3 region from genomic DNA. In the first PCR round, primers specific to each TRBV and TRBJ gene were used, and the primer sequences were filed in Chinese patent CN105087789A. Universal primers were used in the second PCR round. The Roche High Pure PCR Template Preparation Kit was used to extract genomic DNA from frozen PBMCs. Libraries were sequenced paired-end with 151 bp reads on an Illumina HiSeq 3000. For the original study's pipeline: Raw reads lacking the multiplex PCR primer sequences were removed with CutAdapt. PEAR was used to merge high-quality paired reads into contigs. TRB V, D and J gene segments were assigned to each contig with MiXCR by alignment to reference sequences. To remove sequencing errors, CDR3 sequences were clustered according to base quality and sequence similarity. Diversity was calculated as Shannon entropy divided by the natural log of the number of productive TCR sequences. To get clonality, Shannon entropy was divided by the natural log of the number of unique clonotypes, and that result was subtracted from one. Using the Youden index from ROC curves, the researchers picked the repertoire-metric cut-offs for progression-free survival, and all analyses were carried out in R 3.5.3. TCRdb's own reprocessing of the public reads used fastp at Q25 and MiXCR and kept productive beta chains. Each CDR3 protein gets just one entry, which takes the most common genes and DNA from the rows behind it. For this entry, the V and J calls and clone size follow TCRdb and not the study's own pipeline. This sample lists about 22,000 distinct CDR3 sequences; about 40% were detected once. The ten top clones hold about 22% of the sample.

Sequencing used PBMCs, obtained before or after stereotactic body radiation therapy (not recorded which). This TCR derives from a donor over 45 with non-small cell lung cancer. The chain is encoded by TRBV25-1 joined to TRBJ2-3; the D gene assignment is ambiguous. The bases are TGTGCCAGCAGTCCGGGCCTGGGGAAAGCAGATACGCAGTATTTT. This encodes CASSPGLGKADTQYF. The entire variable domain, with the stretches around the CDR3 drawn from the reference TRBV25-1 and TRBJ2-3 proteins, is EADIYQTPRYLVIGTGKKITLECSQTMGHDKMYWYQQDPGMELHLIHYSYGVNSTEKGDLSSESTVSRIRTEHFPLTLESARPSHTSQYLCASSPGLGKADTQYFGPGTRLTVL.